This is a list of T cell receptor beta chains from one sample in a study of blood T cell repertoires in COVID-19. Libraries were prepared by immunoSEQ multiplex PCR; TCRdb keeps only in-frame clonotypes and omits some of them. The table includes about 290,000 clones, 86% detected once. Sequencing was carried out using peripheral blood. These receptors came from a woman younger than 45 with active or convalescent COVID-19. The CDR3 runs from the conserved cysteine through the conserved F or W. A D gene is named only where the DNA matches it firmly. Size is stated for part of the rows, as once, few or many counts, or as a class when the clone is expanded.

D | J | size | V | CDR3 | DNA
NA | TRBJ2-2 | NA | TRBV21-1 | CASSKCRGLTGELFF | TGTGCCAGCAGCAAGTGTAGGGGCCTGACCGGGGAGCTGTTTTTT
NA | TRBJ2-1 | few | TRBV7-9 | CASSPGNYNEQFF | TGTGCCAGCAGCCCCGGGAACTACAATGAGCAGTTCTTC
NA | TRBJ1-6 | NA | TRBV6-2/TRBV6-3 | CASSYFGREHSPLHF | TGTGCCAGCAGTTACTTTGGACGGGAACATTCACCCCTCCACTTT
NA | TRBJ1-1 | NA | TRBV5-1 | CASSLTPGLGTEAFF | TGCGCCAGCAGCTTGACCCCAGGGCTTGGAACTGAAGCTTTCTTT
TRBD2 | TRBJ2-3 | NA | TRBV6-4 | CASSGTSGGRDTQYF | TGTGCCAGCAGTGGGACTAGCGGGGGAAGAGATACGCAGTATTTT
NA | TRBJ2-3 | NA | TRBV25-1 | CASSTGGVTDTQYF | TGTGCCAGCAGTACAGGGGGGGTTACAGATACGCAGTATTTT
TRBD1 | TRBJ1-2 | NA | TRBV7-9 | CASSQGDYGYTF | TGTGCCAGCAGCCAGGGGGACTATGGCTACACCTTC
NA | TRBJ1-5 | NA | TRBV24-1 | CATSEIGGAQHF | TGTGCCACCAGTGAAATTGGAGGGGCCCAGCATTTT
NA | TRBJ1-2 | NA | TRBV19 | CASSAWGGYTF | TGTGCCAGTAGTGCCTGGGGCGGCTACACCTTC
TRBD1 | TRBJ2-7 | NA | TRBV2 | CASSRQGPYEQYF | TGTGCCAGCAGCCGACAGGGGCCCTACGAGCAGTACTTC
TRBD1 | TRBJ1-1 | NA | TRBV9 | CASSPGQGAQYTEAFF | TGTGCCAGCTCCCCGGGACAGGGGGCGCAGTACACTGAAGCTTTCTTT
NA | TRBJ1-4 | NA | TRBV13 | CASSLGTEEKLFF | TGTGCCAGCAGCTTAGGTACTGAAGAAAAACTGTTTTTT
TRBD1 | TRBJ2-7 | NA | TRBV6-6 | CASSYKGAVEQYF | TGTGCCAGCAGTTACAAGGGGGCGGTTGAGCAGTACTTC
NA | TRBJ2-2 | NA | TRBV10-1 | CATQRRGLRELFF | TGCGCCACCCAGCGTCGGGGTCTTAGGGAGCTGTTTTTT
TRBD2 | TRBJ2-1 | NA | TRBV6-5 | CASSYSRGGLLNEQFF | TGTGCCAGCAGTTACTCGCGGGGGGGCCTATTGAATGAGCAGTTCTTC
NA | TRBJ1-3 | NA | TRBV5-3 | CARSLEGGGKGNTIYF | TGTGCCAGAAGCTTGGAGGGAGGGGGGAAAGGAAACACCATATATTTT
NA | TRBJ1-5 | NA | TRBV7-2 | CASSLYRDQPQHF | TGTGCCAGCAGCTTATATCGGGATCAGCCCCAGCATTTT
TRBD1 | TRBJ1-4 | NA | TRBV6-2/TRBV6-3 | CASSPQRLGTGEKLFF | TGTGCCAGCAGCCCTCAACGTCTTGGGACAGGGGAAAAACTGTTTTTT
NA | TRBJ1-4 | NA | TRBV28 | CASSSLQAWGEKLFF | TGTGCCAGCAGTTCATTACAGGCCTGGGGTGAAAAACTGTTTTTT
NA | TRBJ2-5 | NA | TRBV3-1/TRBV3-2 | CASSHPVGAWETQYF | TGTGCCAGCAGCCACCCCGTAGGGGCTTGGGAGACCCAGTACTTC
NA | TRBJ1-3 | few | TRBV28 | CASGRPDSGNTIYF | TGTGCCAGTGGGAGGCCAGACTCTGGAAACACCATATATTTT
TRBD2 | TRBJ2-7 | NA | TRBV7-2 | CASSLSISGGINFYEQYF | TGTGCCAGCAGCTTGTCGATCAGCGGGGGCATCAATTTCTACGAGCAGTACTTC
NA | TRBJ1-3 | NA | TRBV7-2 | CASSLSGISGNTIYF | TGTGCCAGCAGCTTATCGGGGATCTCTGGAAACACCATATATTTT
NA | TRBJ1-1 | NA | TRBV14 | CARKEPGHPNTEAFF | TGTGCCCGAAAAGAACCGGGACACCCAAACACTGAAGCTTTCTTT
NA | TRBJ1-2 | NA | TRBV18 | CASSPGLNYGYTF | TGTGCCAGCTCACCCGGGTTAAACTATGGCTACACCTTC
NA | TRBJ2-5 | NA | TRBV7-8 | CASSLVAGRGETQYF | TGTGCCAGCAGCTTAGTGGCAGGAAGAGGGGAGACCCAGTACTTC
NA | TRBJ1-2 | NA | TRBV29-1 | CSVDGGGYGYTF | TGCAGCGTTGATGGCGGAGGCTATGGCTACACCTTC
TRBD2 | TRBJ2-7 | once | TRBV6-5 | CASSPSGGVWEQYF | TGTGCCAGCTCCCCCAGCGGGGGGGTTTGGGAGCAGTACTTC
TRBD1 | TRBJ2-7 | NA | TRBV28 | CASSFRGQGRSYEQYF | TGTGCCAGCAGTTTTCGTGGACAGGGGAGATCCTACGAGCAGTACTTC
NA | TRBJ1-1 | NA | TRBV3-1/TRBV3-2 | CASSLYPTGNTEAFF | TGTGCCAGCAGCCTTTACCCTACAGGGAACACTGAAGCTTTCTTT